These 32 T cell receptor beta chains originate from one sample sequenced in a study of OX40 agonist ivuxolimab in advanced cancers. Generated by immunoSEQ multiplex PCR, the TCRdb table keeps only in-frame clones and is missing some. The table has 65,000 to 90,000 clones, over 75% seen once. The sequencing here drew on CD4+ or CD8+ T cells sorted from blood, taken in a trial of the OX40 agonist ivuxolimab. All receptors derive from an adult with an advanced solid tumor such as melanoma, head and neck, liver or kidney cancer.

A word on this clone: A junction end diverges from the germline sequence, so it may reflect a read error. The genes are TRBV7-7 and TRBJ2-3; the D gene could be TRBD1 or TRBD2 (5 bases each). The CDR3 sequence is 16 residues long. Germline V gene sequence: CDR1 SSHAT, CDR2 FNYEAQ (reference sequence). The DNA for the CDR3 is TGTGCTAGCAGCCCCCCCCCGTGGGACCTCACAGATACGCAGTATTTT. It translates to CASSPPPWDLTDTQYF.

V is TRBV11-3 and J is TRBJ2-2, with 7 bases lining up with TRBD2. J was trimmed by 4 bases and V by 5 bases; bases with no gene match: 4. This CDR3 contains 14 residues. Germline V gene data show CDR1 as SGHNT and CDR2 as YENEEA. This CDR3 reads CASSLGLSTGELFF. The CDR3 region has the DNA TGTGCCAGCAGCCTGGGACTAAGCACCGGGGAGCTGTTTTTT.

This chain links TRBV5-8 with TRBJ1-1; 7 nucleotides agree with TRBD1. J gave up 5 bases and V 1 base, and 2 bases lay outside the gene matches. The CDR3 consists of 13 residues. Germline V gives CDR1 SGHTS, CDR2 YDEGEE. The DNA of the CDR3 is TGTGCCAGCAGCTTGAGGGGGCGGACTGAAGCTTTCTTT. It codes for CASSLRGRTEAFF.

J is TRBJ1-3 and V is TRBV9; 9 bases are shared with TRBD1. Per germline, CDR1 SGDLS and CDR2 YYNGEE. The length of the CDR3 is 16 residues. The trim removed 2 bases at V and 0 bases at J, leaving 3 bases unmatched. CDR3: CASSVGTGYSGNTIYF. DNA of the CDR3: TGTGCCAGCAGCGTGGGGACAGGGTACTCTGGAAACACCATATATTTT.

This sequence joins TRBV11-2 and TRBJ2-1; 16 bases are a match to TRBD2. The CDR3 contains 17 residues. CDR1 is SGHAT and CDR2 is FQNNGV in the germline V gene. The trim removed 6 bases at V and 8 bases at J, leaving 10 bases unmatched. The CDR3, as DNA: TGTGCCAGCAGTTTGGGACTAGCGGGGGGGCCCGGGGATGAGCAGTTCTTC. The encoded protein is CASSLGLAGGPGDEQFF.

This clone showed up just a few times. The chain combines TRBV29-1 with TRBJ2-2; no definite D call. CDR3 length equals 13 residues. The germline V gene encodes CDR1 SQVTM and CDR2 ANQGSEA. V lost 0 bases and J 6 bases, leaving 8 bases between the germline ends. The CDR3 reads CSVEDGQAGELFF. CDR3 bases: TGCAGCGTTGAAGATGGGCAGGCCGGGGAGCTGTTTTTT.

The rearrangement joins TRBV9 to TRBJ1-4, with 7 bases that match TRBD1. Germline V lookup: CDR1 SGDLS, CDR2 YYNGEE. The trim removed 4 bases at V and 4 bases at J, leaving 7 bases unmatched. This CDR3 contains 15 residues. The CDR3 sequence: CASSSTGAVNEKLFF. Written as DNA, the CDR3 is TGTGCCAGCAGCTCAACAGGGGCGGTTAATGAAAAACTGTTTTTT.

V is TRBV4-1 and J is TRBJ1-1; D remains unclear. V was shortened by 0 bases and J by 1 base, with 3 bases between the two germline ends. This CDR3 comprises 13 residues. Germline CDR1 and CDR2: MGHRA and YSYEKL. Here the CDR3 DNA reads TGCGCCAGCAGCCAAGATCGGAACACTGAAGCTTTCTTT. This sequence encodes CASSQDRNTEAFF.

This sequence joins TRBV16 and TRBJ1-5; D remains ambiguous. V dropped 0 bases and J dropped 0 bases, with 3 bases sitting between them. This CDR3 is 14 amino acids long. Germline CDR1 is KGHSY and CDR2 is FQNENV. The CDR3 DNA is TGTGCCAGCAGCCAATCGAGTAGCAATCAGCCCCAGCATTTT. Encoded protein: CASSQSSSNQPQHF.

This chain uses TRBV5-8 with TRBJ1-6; D remains unclear. V was shortened by 0 bases and J by 3 bases, with 13 bases between the two germline ends. This CDR3 spans 17 amino acids. Germline V gene data show CDR1 as SGHTS and CDR2 as YDEGEE. CDR3 protein: CASSLGSNTGYNSPLHF. For the CDR3, the DNA is TGTGCCAGCAGCTTGGGGTCGAACACCGGCTATAATTCACCCCTCCACTTT.

The chain links TRBV7-8 to TRBJ2-1, with 9 bases lining up with TRBD2. Germline-derived CDR1 and CDR2 are SGHVS and FQNEAQ. The CDR3 runs to 15 residues. The J segment lost 7 bases and the V segment lost 1 base, leaving 5 bases of the junction unmatched. The CDR3 spells CASSLGTSAPNEQFF. DNA for the CDR3: TGTGCCAGCAGCTTAGGGACTAGCGCCCCGAATGAGCAGTTCTTC.

V gene TRBV4-2 combines with J gene TRBJ1-3; perhaps TRBD1 as D (5 bases). This CDR3 has 15 residues. V was clipped by 0 bases and J by 3 bases, with 9 bases between them. Looked up from germline, CDR1 is LGHNA and CDR2 is YNFKEQ. The chain's CDR3 is CASSQEWTFGNTIYF. CDR3 sequence (DNA): TGTGCCAGCAGCCAAGAATGGACATTTGGAAACACCATATATTTT.

The chain couples TRBV28 to TRBJ1-2, with D possibly TRBD1 on 5 matching bases. CDR3 length: 15 residues. Trimming removed 7 bases at V and 4 bases at J, with 19 bases between. Per germline, CDR1 MDHEN and CDR2 SYDVKM. CDR3 sequence (DNA): TGTGCCAGCACTTCAGGAGGGGCAGTGGGCTATGGCTACACCTTC. It codes for CASTSGGAVGYGYTF.

V gene TRBV5-8 combines with J gene TRBJ2-7, with D possibly being TRBD1 (6 bases). In germline, CDR1 is SGHTS, CDR2 YDEGEE. This CDR3 has 13 amino acids. The V gene lost 4 bases and the J gene lost 3 bases, with 11 bases spanning the gap. The CDR3 DNA is TGTGCCAGCAGCCAAGACAGGATCTACGAGCAGTACTTC. Protein: CASSQDRIYEQYF.

This clone was observed a single time. The rearrangement uses TRBV11-3 and TRBJ1-1, with 8 nucleotides matching TRBD1. CDR1 SGHNT and CDR2 YENEEA come from the germline V gene. Trimming at V came to 5 bases and at J to 8 bases, leaving 10 bases not matched to a gene. This CDR3 contains 14 residues. CDR3 nucleotide sequence: TGTGCCAGCAGCCCCGGACAGGGCCTTTGGGAAGCTTTCTTT. Its translation is CASSPGQGLWEAFF.

This clone was detected ten times or more. The chain joins TRBV11-1 to TRBJ2-5; tentatively, D is TRBD2 (5 bases). Germline lookup yields CDR1 SGHAT and CDR2 FQDESV (reference sequence). V lost 8 bases and J lost 0, with 7 bases in between. CDR3 length: 12 residues. CDR3 sequence reads: CASGADQETQYF. The CDR3 DNA reads TGTGCCAGCGGAGCGGACCAAGAGACCCAGTACTTC.

V usage is TRBV5-5 and J usage is TRBJ2-7; D may be TRBD1 (5 bases). CDR3 length equals 9 residues. V lost 10 bases and J 7 bases, leaving 9 bases between the germline ends. The V gene's germline CDR1 is SGHKS and CDR2 YYEKEE (reference sequence). CDR3 region: CAPKGEQYF. For the CDR3, the DNA is TGTGCCCCCAAGGGGGAGCAGTACTTC.

The chain carries TRBV5-1 and TRBJ1-1; D remains ambiguous. V was pared by 4 bases and J by 2 bases, with 9 bases between. The CDR3 totals 13 residues. Germline CDR1 and CDR2: SGHRS and YFSETQ. CDR3 sequence: CASSPQANTEAFF. CDR3 in DNA: TGCGCCAGCAGCCCGCAGGCCAACACTGAAGCTTTCTTT.

The chain has TRBV7-9 and TRBJ1-4; D remains ambiguous. CDR3 size: 12 residues. The germline gives CDR1 SEHNR, CDR2 FQNEAQ (reference sequence). The V end was cut by 0 bases, the J end by 7 bases, with 3 bases between. In DNA form, the CDR3 reads TGTGCCAGCAGCTTAGCCGTTGAAAAACTGTTTTTT. It is translated as CASSLAVEKLFF. Full variable domain (remainder filled in from reference TRBV7-9 and TRBJ1-4): DTGVSQNPRHKITKRGQNVTFRCDPISEHNRLYWYRQTLGQGPEFLTYFQNEAQLEKSRLLSDRFSAERPKGSFSTLEIQRTEQGDSAMYLCASSLAVEKLFFGSGTQLSVL.

This chain connects TRBV12-5 to TRBJ1-1, with D unclear. The germline gives CDR1 LGHNT, CDR2 FRNRAP. The CDR3 length is 14 residues. The V and J ends lost 1 base and 1 base respectively, with 7 bases between them. CDR3 sequence reads: CASGLGVANTEAFF. In DNA form, the CDR3 reads TGTGCTAGTGGTTTGGGGGTGGCGAACACTGAAGCTTTCTTT.

V gene TRBV11-3 combines with J gene TRBJ2-7; TRBD2 aligns across 12 bases. V lost 5 bases, J lost 5 bases, and 7 bases stayed unmatched. The CDR3 runs to 15 residues. CDR1 is SGHNT, CDR2 YENEEA, per germline. The DNA for the CDR3 is TGTGCCAGCAGCCCGACTAGCGGGAGTGGAAACGAGCAGTACTTC. Encoded protein: CASSPTSGSGNEQYF.

The J gene is TRBJ2-5, the V gene TRBV7-2, with D maybe TRBD2 (5 bases). The end of the DNA fits TRBJ2-7 better, so the J call may be wrong. This CDR3 comprises 16 residues. The germline V gene encodes CDR1 SGHTA and CDR2 FQGNSA. CDR3 in amino acids: CASSLGIMGSSYEQYF. CDR3 nucleotides: TGTGCCAGCAGCTTAGGAATTATGGGGAGCTCCTACGAGCAGTACTTC.

This clone has more than one count but fewer than ten. The chain uses TRBV19 and TRBJ1-5; 9 bases are a match to TRBD1. CDR3 length equals 13 residues. V was clipped by 5 bases and J by 8 bases; unmatched bases: 4. Germline V gene data show CDR1 as LNHDA and CDR2 as SQIVND (reference sequence). CDR3 bases: TGTGCCAGTAGTGCGGACAGGGGCGAGCCCCAGCATTTT. Translating it yields CASSADRGEPQHF.

The V and J genes are TRBV28 and TRBJ1-1; a possible D gene is TRBD1 (5 bases). Germline V gene lookup returns CDR1 MDHEN and CDR2 SYDVKM. The V end was cut by 6 bases, the J end by 11 bases, with 19 bases between. The CDR3 sequence is 13 residues long. The CDR3 DNA sequence: TGTGCCAGCAGCTCTCCGGGGGATTTTCTGGCTTTCTTT. Amino acid sequence: CASSSPGDFLAFF.

The V and J genes are TRBV10-1 and TRBJ2-4; D not resolved. The CDR3 contains 13 residues. The V and J ends lost 8 bases and 4 bases respectively, with 12 bases between them. Germline CDR1 and CDR2: WNHNN and SYGVQD (reference sequence). CDR3 nucleotides: TGCGCCAGCCCCCCGGTTAGAAAAAACATTCAGTACTTC. It codes for CASPPVRKNIQYF.

This clone was observed once. The chain joins TRBV7-9 to TRBJ1-4; D may be TRBD1 (5 bases). Trimming shortened V by 1 base and J by 3 bases, and 9 bases separated the two germline ends. This CDR3 has 15 amino acids. Per the germline V gene, CDR1 is SEHNR and CDR2 is FQNEAQ (reference sequence). CDR3 coding DNA: TGTGCCAGCAGCTTAGTGGGACGGGCTAATGAAAAACTGTTTTTT. Translated, it gives CASSLVGRANEKLFF.

This chain joins TRBV4-1 and TRBJ2-5; 14 nucleotides agree with TRBD2. This CDR3 is built from 15 residues. In germline, CDR1 is MGHRA, CDR2 YSYEKL. V lost 5 bases, J lost 4 bases, and 3 bases stayed unmatched. CDR3 bases: TGCGCCAGCAGCAGAGGGACTAGCGGGGGAGAGACCCAGTACTTC. Translating it yields CASSRGTSGGETQYF.

The chain carries TRBV9 and TRBJ1-4, with unresolved D. CDR3 length: 14 amino acids. Germline CDR1 reads SGDLS; CDR2 reads YYNGEE. With 2 bases removed from V and 3 bases from J, the gap between germline ends came to 8 bases. The CDR3 spells CASSVDSANEKLFF. In nucleotides, the CDR3 is TGTGCCAGCAGCGTGGACTCGGCTAATGAAAAACTGTTTTTT.

This clone was seen only once. The rearrangement joins TRBV7-2 to TRBJ2-1; 10 bases are a match to TRBD2. CDR3 length: 18 residues. In germline, CDR1 is SGHTA, CDR2 FQGNSA. Losses at the gene ends were 2 bases for V and 6 bases for J; bases not matched to a gene: 13. This CDR3 is CASSLFSSSGRSGNEQFF. The DNA of the CDR3 is TGTGCCAGCAGCTTATTTAGTTCTAGCGGGAGATCGGGCAATGAGCAGTTCTTC.

The chain combines TRBV11-3 with TRBJ2-7, with 14 bases fitting TRBD2. Trimming removed 1 base from V and 5 bases from J; junction bases left unmatched: 13. Germline CDR1 SGHNT, CDR2 YENEEA. This CDR3 is built from 19 residues. CDR3 amino acids: CASSLALWGLAGAADEQYF. The CDR3 DNA is TGTGCCAGCAGCTTAGCCCTTTGGGGACTAGCGGGAGCTGCCGACGAGCAGTACTTC.

In nucleotides, the CDR3 is TGTGCCAGCAGCTTTAACTACAATGAGCAGTTCTTC. Amino acids: CASSFNYNEQFF. This chain connects TRBV5-8 to TRBJ2-1; no definite D call. The V gene lost 2 bases and the J gene lost 3 bases, with 3 bases spanning the gap. Germline-derived CDR1 and CDR2 are SGHTS and YDEGEE. The CDR3 has 12 amino acids.

J is TRBJ1-6 and V is TRBV7-3; TRBD1 might be the D (5 bases). Trimming removed 1 base at V and 7 bases at J, with 8 bases between. Germline values: CDR1 SGHTA, CDR2 FQGTGA. This CDR3 is 14 amino acids long. CDR3 bases: TGTGCCAGCAGCTTAAGACAGAAGAATTCACCCCTCCACTTT. This translates into CASSLRQKNSPLHF. Filled out from reference TRBV7-3 and TRBJ1-6, the complete variable domain reads GAGVSQTPSNKVTEKGKYVELRCDPISGHTALYWYRQSLGQGPEFLIYFQGTGAADDSGLPNDRFFAVRPEGSVSTLKIQRTERGDSAVYLCASSLRQKNSPLHFGNGTRLTVT.